The 20 T cell receptor beta chains below were found in one sample sequenced in a study of T cells after yellow fever vaccination. TCRdb used MiXCR to reprocess the 5' RACE reads, holding one entry per CDR3 protein. The table lists under 250,000 distinct CDR3 sequences, 2.5% to 3.5% of them singletons. Sequenced here: CD4+ T cells sorted from PBMCs, sampled 10 days after the yellow fever booster vaccination. These receptors were obtained from a young man who received the YFV17D yellow fever vaccine.

This clonotype has at least ten counts. The rearrangement uses TRBV7-9 and TRBJ2-1; no definite D call. The CDR3 has 13 amino acids. V gave up 7 bases and J gave up 4 bases, with 11 bases separating them. The germline V gene encodes CDR1 SEHNR and CDR2 FQNEAQ (reference sequence). In DNA form, the CDR3 reads TGTGCCAGCACCCCCGGGCCTTACAATGAGCAGTTCTTC. As protein: CASTPGPYNEQFF.

In this sample, this clonotype turned up a few times. The rearrangement uses TRBV25-1 and TRBJ2-5; no reliable D call. Deletions cut 3 bases from V and 5 bases from J, with 19 bases between. Germline V gives CDR1 MGHDK, CDR2 SYGVNS. The CDR3 extends over 16 amino acids. CDR3: CASSDIFAIDTETQYF. The DNA for the CDR3 is TGTGCCAGCAGTGACATTTTTGCCATCGACACTGAGACCCAGTACTTC.

This clonotype has ten or more counts. The chain links TRBV5-1 to TRBJ2-3, with 11 bases lining up with TRBD2. The CDR3 runs to 18 residues. J was trimmed by 0 bases and V by 0 bases; bases with no gene match: 6. Looked up from germline, CDR1 is SGHRS and CDR2 is YFSETQ. CDR3 loop: CASSLVLAGGRSTDTQYF. In DNA, the CDR3 is TGCGCCAGCAGCTTGGTCCTAGCGGGGGGCCGTAGCACAGATACGCAGTATTTT.

The table lists this clonotype with a few counts. The chain combines TRBV20-1 with TRBJ1-5, with D possibly matching TRBD1 (6 bases). The V gene lost 6 bases and the J gene lost 4 bases, with 16 bases spanning the gap. There are 14 residues in the CDR3. Germline assignment: CDR1 DFQATT and CDR2 SNEGSKA (reference sequence). The CDR3 loop is CSARRRGGNQPQHF. For the CDR3, the DNA is TGCAGTGCCAGGAGAAGGGGGGGGAATCAGCCCCAGCATTTT.

This clonotype was observed a few times. The chain links TRBV9 to TRBJ1-6, with D possibly matching TRBD1 (5 bases). The length of the CDR3 is 17 residues. The V end was cut by 3 bases, the J end by 8 bases, with 21 bases between. Germline V lookup: CDR1 SGDLS, CDR2 YYNGEE. For the CDR3, the DNA is TGTGCCAGCAGCGGATCGAAGGGCCGGGACCAATATTCACCCCTCCACTTT. As protein: CASSGSKGRDQYSPLHF.

This clonotype came up many times. This chain connects TRBV29-1 to TRBJ1-2; 8 bases are shared with TRBD1. This CDR3 contains 12 residues. CDR1 and CDR2 (germline): SQVTM, ANQGSEA. V shed 4 bases, J shed 2 bases, and the junction held 0 bases outside the gene matches. CDR3 DNA: TGCAGCGTTGGGGACAGGAACTATGGCTACACCTTC. This translates into CSVGDRNYGYTF.

There are a few counts of this clonotype. CDR3 in amino acids: CATSNRGGDQPQHF. The CDR3 bases are TGTGCCACCAGCAACAGGGGTGGGGATCAGCCCCAGCATTTT. The chain links TRBV15 to TRBJ1-5, with 7 positions matching TRBD1. The CDR3 length is 14 residues. CDR1 is LNHNV, CDR2 YYDKDF, per germline (reference sequence). V lost 4 bases and J lost 5; bases outside the gene matches: 5. Based on the CDR3 plus reference TRBV15 and TRBJ1-5, the full variable domain is DAMVIQNPRYQVTQFGKPVTLSCSQTLNHNVMYWYQQKSSQAPKLLFHYYDKDFNNEADTPDNFQSRRPNTSFCFLDIRSPGLGDTAMYLCATSNRGGDQPQHFGDGTRLSIL.

This clonotype showed up just a few times. CDR3 amino acids: CASSQEEVISTGVNSPLHF. The DNA of the CDR3 is TGTGCCAGCAGTCAGGAGGAGGTTATTTCGACGGGTGTCAATTCACCCCTCCACTTT. This chain links TRBV25-1 with TRBJ1-6; D gene ambiguous. The V and J ends lost 5 bases and 7 bases respectively, with 27 bases between them. This CDR3 has 19 amino acids. The germline CDR1 and CDR2 sequences are MGHDK and SYGVNS.

This clonotype turned up a few times. The chain carries TRBV20-1 and TRBJ2-1, with D uncertain. Trimming left V 5 bases short and J 1 base short, with 12 bases between. This CDR3 has 14 amino acids. CDR1 is DFQATT and CDR2 is SNEGSKA in the germline V gene (reference sequence). CDR3 bases: TGCAGTGCTGCCCGTGGGTCATCCTACAATGAGCAGTTCTTC. It codes for CSAARGSSYNEQFF.

The CDR3 spells CSARQPGTGALPQHF. DNA of the CDR3: TGCAGTGCTAGACAACCCGGGACAGGAGCTTTGCCCCAGCATTTT. The V call is TRBV20-1, the J call TRBJ1-5, with TRBD1 matching 8 bases. Germline V gene data show CDR1 as DFQATT and CDR2 as SNEGSKA (reference sequence). V trimming: 2 bases; J trimming: 9 bases; junction bases outside the gene matches: 12. The CDR3 has 15 amino acids.

V and J are TRBV7-2 and TRBJ1-1, with D uncertain. The germline V gene has CDR1 SGHTA and CDR2 FQGNSA. Deletions cut 3 bases from V and 1 base from J, with 6 bases between. There are 13 residues in the CDR3. The DNA for the CDR3 is TGTGCCAGCAGCTTTATGGCGAACACTGAAGCTTTCTTT. Translation: CASSFMANTEAFF.

This clonotype was observed many times. The V call is TRBV20-1, the J call TRBJ1-1; D unresolved. Trimming removed 8 bases from V and 0 bases from J, with 16 bases in between. In germline, CDR1 is DFQATT, CDR2 SNEGSKA (reference sequence). This CDR3 contains 14 residues. Written as DNA, the CDR3 is TGCAGTCCCCTAAGTGGGGTAATGAACACTGAAGCTTTCTTT. It encodes CSPLSGVMNTEAFF.

This clonotype was recorded at least ten times. The chain combines TRBV4-3 with TRBJ2-3, with TRBD2 matching 9 bases. The junction had 13 bases not matched to a gene; V was cut back by 0 bases and J by 0 bases. The CDR3 runs to 20 residues. Germline V CDR1 and CDR2: LGHNA, YSLEER. CDR3 region: CASSQDGGGGAPGSTDTQYF. CDR3 nucleotides: TGCGCCAGCAGCCAAGATGGAGGCGGGGGGGCGCCTGGGAGCACAGATACGCAGTATTTT.

This chain connects TRBV18 to TRBJ2-3, with 10 nucleotides matching TRBD2. Germline V gene sequence: CDR1 KGHSH, CDR2 LQKENI. V was clipped by 1 base and J by 4 bases; unmatched bases: 5. This CDR3 region has 16 residues. This chain's CDR3 is CASSPQGLAWADTQYF. The CDR3 DNA sequence: TGTGCCAGCTCACCACAGGGACTAGCGTGGGCAGATACGCAGTATTTT.

The table lists this clonotype with a few counts. The chain is built from TRBV11-2 and TRBJ2-2, with 10 bases matching TRBD2. Trimming cost V 6 bases and J 1 base; bases outside gene matches: 11. The CDR3 runs to 18 residues. CDR1 is SGHAT and CDR2 is FQNNGV in the germline V gene. Here the CDR3 reads CASRKLKLAGENTGELFF. CDR3 DNA sequence: TGTGCCAGCAGAAAGCTGAAGCTAGCGGGGGAGAACACCGGGGAGCTGTTTTTT.

At least ten counts were recorded for this clonotype. The gene calls are TRBV7-8 and TRBJ1-4; a weak D match, TRBD1 (5 bases). Trimming took 5 bases from V and 10 from J, leaving 20 bases between them. The CDR3 runs to 15 residues. Germline V lookup: CDR1 SGHVS, CDR2 FQNEAQ. This chain's CDR3 is CASSHGGEGTGKLFF. The CDR3 region has the DNA TGTGCCAGCAGCCACGGGGGAGAGGGGACGGGAAAACTGTTTTTT.

This sequence joins TRBV4-1 and TRBJ1-3; TRBD1 might be the D (5 bases). The V gene's germline CDR1 is MGHRA and CDR2 YSYEKL. V was clipped by 3 bases and J by 4 bases, with 13 bases between them. There are 15 residues in the CDR3. The CDR3 bases are TGCGCCAGCAGCCACACCGGGGCAGGAGGAAACACCATATATTTT. Translation: CASSHTGAGGNTIYF.

This clonotype was detected only a few times. The J gene is TRBJ2-3, the V gene TRBV6-6, with TRBD1 as a possible D gene (6 bases). Germline CDR1 is MNHNY and CDR2 is SVGAGI (reference sequence). The CDR3 loop spans 16 amino acids. Trimming cost V 2 bases and J 1 base, with 13 bases left between them. CDR3 bases: TGTGCCAGCAGTTACCGTCTGGGGGCCGGCACAGATACGCAGTATTTT. Its translation: CASSYRLGAGTDTQYF.

This clonotype was seen at least ten times. The rearrangement links TRBV7-9 to TRBJ1-2; tentative D call: TRBD1 (6 bases). Trimming removed 7 bases at V and 4 bases at J, with 16 bases between. The CDR3 has 14 residues. Germline assignment: CDR1 SEHNR and CDR2 FQNEAQ (reference sequence). Here the CDR3 reads CASIPFGGAYGYTF. CDR3 nucleotide sequence: TGTGCCAGCATCCCGTTCGGGGGGGCCTATGGCTACACCTTC.

Here the CDR3 reads CASSFQGANTGELFF. The CDR3 DNA follows: TGTGCCAGCAGTTTCCAGGGCGCGAACACCGGGGAGCTGTTTTTT. The rearrangement uses TRBV28 and TRBJ2-2; a possible D gene is TRBD1 (5 bases). The V and J ends lost 3 bases and 0 bases respectively, with 8 bases between them. CDR3 size: 15 residues. Germline loops: CDR1 MDHEN, CDR2 SYDVKM.